What follows are 14 T cell receptor beta chains derived from one specimen sequenced in a study of CD8+ T cells in alopecia areata. Extraction of RNA preceded its reverse transcription into cDNA, which served as the sequencing template. The table came from immunoSEQ multiplex PCR; TCRdb's copy has only in-frame clones and leaves some out. The sample lists about 110,000 clones, 55% to 75% seen once, with 20% to 25% in the top ten. Sequenced: CD8+ T cells sorted from blood. Source of these receptors: a human donor in good health.

V gene TRBV28 combines with J gene TRBJ1-1; 7 bases align to TRBD1. V shed 0 bases and J 11 bases; nucleotides not matched to a gene: 15. The CDR3 runs 16 residues. Germline lookup yields CDR1 MDHEN and CDR2 SYDVKM. Here the CDR3 DNA reads TGTGCCAGCAGTTTATGGGTTCAGGGGGGAAGGGTTCGGGCTTTCTTT. This codes for CASSLWVQGGRVRAFF.

The chain employs TRBV7-6 and TRBJ2-7; D may be TRBD2 (5 bases). The V end lost 5 bases, the J end lost 0 bases, and 11 bases lay between the germline ends. CDR1 is SGHVS, CDR2 FNYEAQ, per germline. The length of the CDR3 is 14 residues. For the CDR3, the DNA is TGTGCCAGCAGCCCTAGAGGGTCCTCCTACGAGCAGTACTTC. Translation gives CASSPRGSSYEQYF.

The chain has TRBV25-1 and TRBJ1-1; TRBD1 aligns across 7 bases. V trimming: 4 bases; J trimming: 0 bases; junction bases outside the gene matches: 5. The CDR3 totals 15 residues. Germline-derived CDR1 and CDR2 are MGHDK and SYGVNS. DNA for the CDR3: TGTGCCAGCAGTGGGCCGGGACAGCTGAACACTGAAGCTTTCTTT. Residues: CASSGPGQLNTEAFF.

This clone was counted between two and nine times. CDR3 amino acids: CSVDPEDSPEQFF. The CDR3 DNA is TGCAGCGTTGACCCCGAGGACAGTCCTGAGCAGTTCTTC. The chain links TRBV29-1 to TRBJ2-1; TRBD1 might be the D (6 bases). V shed 3 bases and J shed 9 bases, with 15 bases lying between them. CDR1 is SQVTM, CDR2 ANQGSEA, per germline. This CDR3 is 13 amino acids long.

This clone was picked up many times. V and J are TRBV18 and TRBJ1-1; D remains unclear. CDR3 size: 19 residues. Germline CDR1 reads KGHSH; CDR2 reads LQKENI. V lost 4 bases and J 3 bases, leaving 27 bases between the germline ends. The CDR3, as DNA: TGTGCCAGCTCACAGGAGCTGAACCTGAGGGTGGTCGTTGACACTGAAGCTTTCTTT. It yields the protein CASSQELNLRVVVDTEAFF.

The chain is built from TRBV7-9 and TRBJ1-1; D ambiguous. Germline V gives CDR1 SEHNR, CDR2 FQNEAQ (reference sequence). V lost 2 bases, J lost 0 bases, and 13 bases lay in between. This CDR3 is built from 16 residues. The CDR3 reads CASSLPPTGMNTEAFF. The CDR3 region has the DNA TGTGCCAGCAGCTTACCCCCCACGGGCATGAACACTGAAGCTTTCTTT.

The chain links TRBV28 to TRBJ1-6; D uncertain. This CDR3 is built from 14 residues. The V gene's germline CDR1 is MDHEN and CDR2 SYDVKM. Deletions cut 6 bases from V and 8 bases from J, with 14 bases between. CDR3 residues: CASSSGREDSPLHF. The CDR3 DNA sequence: TGTGCCAGCAGCTCGGGGAGGGAAGATTCACCCCTCCACTTT.

This sequence joins TRBV30 and TRBJ2-2; a weak D match, TRBD1 (6 bases). Germline CDR1 is GTSNPN and CDR2 is SVGIG (reference sequence). V was shortened by 7 bases and J by 5 bases, with 17 bases between the two germline ends. The CDR3 loop spans 14 amino acids. The CDR3 here is CALLAQGWTGELFF. CDR3 DNA sequence: TGTGCCTTATTAGCGCAGGGGTGGACCGGGGAGCTGTTTTTT.

The V and J genes are TRBV5-1 and TRBJ2-7, with D possibly TRBD1 on 5 matching bases. The CDR3 is made up of 14 amino acids. Germline V gene data show CDR1 as SGHRS and CDR2 as YFSETQ. Trimming removed 2 bases from V and 3 bases from J, with 12 bases in between. Written as DNA, the CDR3 is TGCGCCAGCAGCTTCGTGACAGATAGCTACGAGCAGTACTTC. This translates into CASSFVTDSYEQYF.

The chain links TRBV7-8 to TRBJ1-5, with D possibly being TRBD1 (6 bases). The germline V gene encodes CDR1 SGHVS and CDR2 FQNEAQ. The V end was cut by 4 bases, the J end by 6 bases, with 25 bases between. The length of the CDR3 is 18 residues. DNA of the CDR3: TGTGCCAGCAGCTCGATCGTTCCGGGACACTTTACCACTCAGCCCCAGCATTTT. This translates into CASSSIVPGHFTTQPQHF.

This clone has more than one count but fewer than ten. The gene calls are TRBV5-6 and TRBJ2-4, with D possibly being TRBD1 (7 bases). Trimming pared 0 bases from V and 9 bases from J, leaving 10 bases between. Germline V gene data show CDR1 as SGHDT and CDR2 as YYEEEE. The CDR3 has 13 residues. Here the CDR3 DNA reads TGTGCCAGCAGCTTGGACCAGGGGGGCATTCAGTACTTC. This translates into CASSLDQGGIQYF.

The V call is TRBV25-1, the J call TRBJ2-4; 11 bases agree with TRBD1. The germline CDR1 and CDR2 sequences are MGHDK and SYGVNS. V was pared by 6 bases and J by 3 bases, with 4 bases of the junction left unmatched. The CDR3 totals 15 residues. The CDR3 DNA is TGTGCCAGCAGCGCGGGACAGGGGGACAAAAACATTCAGTACTTC. Protein product: CASSAGQGDKNIQYF.

This clone has a handful of counts. The CDR3 nucleotides read TGTGCCAGCAGTTTCCGGGACACCGCCTATAGCAATCAGCCCCAGCATTTT. This gives the protein CASSFRDTAYSNQPQHF. The V and J genes are TRBV28 and TRBJ1-5, with D possibly TRBD1 on 6 matching bases. CDR1 is MDHEN and CDR2 is SYDVKM in the germline V gene. The CDR3 runs 17 residues. The V end was cut by 3 bases, the J end by 0 bases, with 15 bases between.

V gene TRBV28 combines with J gene TRBJ2-5, with 8 bases that match TRBD1. The J call could be wrong; TRBJ2-7 is a better fit for the DNA end. CDR3 length: 15 amino acids. CDR1 MDHEN and CDR2 SYDVKM come from the germline V gene. The CDR3 DNA reads TGTGCCAGCACCGTAGGGACAGGTGATTCCTACGAGCAGTACTTC. Translated, it gives CASTVGTGDSYEQYF.